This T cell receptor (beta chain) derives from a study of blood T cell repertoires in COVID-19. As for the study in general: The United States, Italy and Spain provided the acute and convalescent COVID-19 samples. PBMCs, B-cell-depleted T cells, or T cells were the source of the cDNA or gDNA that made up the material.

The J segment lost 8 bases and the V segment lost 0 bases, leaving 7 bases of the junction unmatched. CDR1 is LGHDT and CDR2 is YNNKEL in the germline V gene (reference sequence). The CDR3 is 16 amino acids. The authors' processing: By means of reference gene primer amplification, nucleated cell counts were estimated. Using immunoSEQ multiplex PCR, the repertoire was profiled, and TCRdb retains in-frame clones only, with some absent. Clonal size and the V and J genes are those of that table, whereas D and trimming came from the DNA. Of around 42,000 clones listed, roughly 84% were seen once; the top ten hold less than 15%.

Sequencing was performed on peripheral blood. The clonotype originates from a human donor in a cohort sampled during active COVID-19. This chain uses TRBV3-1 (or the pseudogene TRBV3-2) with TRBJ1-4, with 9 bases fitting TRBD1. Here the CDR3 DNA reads TGTGCCAGCAGCCAAGATTTCGGGACAGGGAGCGAAAAACTGTTTTTT. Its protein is CASSQDFGTGSEKLFF.